This T cell receptor beta chain was recorded in a study of T cells after yellow fever vaccination. Germline V gene lookup returns CDR1 SGHNT and CDR2 YYREEE (reference sequence). The CDR3 covers 16 residues. The ends lost 0 bases at V and 6 bases at J; junction bases unmatched: 8. TCRdb reprocessed the 5' RACE reads via MiXCR and lists one record per CDR3 protein. The sample has 90,000 to 150,000 distinct CDR3 sequences, 5.5% to 8% seen once. In its sample, this clonotype was seen a few times. The sequence was obtained from a man aged 18 to 30 who received the YFV17D yellow fever vaccine. The J gene is TRBJ2-1, the V gene TRBV5-4, with 8 bases lining up with TRBD1. The sample here was CD4+ T cells sorted from PBMCs, taken around 45 days after the first yellow fever vaccination. This chain's CDR3 is CASSLASRGLGNEQFF. CDR3 in DNA: TGTGCCAGCAGCTTGGCGTCCAGGGGGCTTGGCAATGAGCAGTTCTTC. Full variable domain (rest looked up from reference TRBV5-4 and TRBJ2-1): ETGVTQSPTHLIKTRGQQVTLRCSSQSGHNTVSWYQQALGQGPQFIFQYYREEENGRGNFPPRFSGLQFPNYSSELNVNALELDDSALYLCASSLASRGLGNEQFFGPGTRLTVL.